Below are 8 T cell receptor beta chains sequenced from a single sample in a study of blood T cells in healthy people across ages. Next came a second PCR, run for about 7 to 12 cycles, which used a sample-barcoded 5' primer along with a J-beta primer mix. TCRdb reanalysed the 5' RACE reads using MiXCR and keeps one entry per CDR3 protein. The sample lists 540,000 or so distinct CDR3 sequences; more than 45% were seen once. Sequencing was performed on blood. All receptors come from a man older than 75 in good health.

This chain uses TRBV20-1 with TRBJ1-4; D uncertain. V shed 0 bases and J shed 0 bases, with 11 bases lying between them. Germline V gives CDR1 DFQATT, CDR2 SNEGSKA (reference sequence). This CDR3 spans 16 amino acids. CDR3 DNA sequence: TGCAGTGCTAGAGATGTCAGCTACTCAACTAATGAAAAACTGTTTTTT. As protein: CSARDVSYSTNEKLFF.

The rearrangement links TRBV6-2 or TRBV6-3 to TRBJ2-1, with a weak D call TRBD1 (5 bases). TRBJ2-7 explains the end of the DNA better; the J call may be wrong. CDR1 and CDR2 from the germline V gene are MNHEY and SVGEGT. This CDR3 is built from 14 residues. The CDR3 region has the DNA TGTGCCAGCAGTTACTCTGGACATTACAATGAGCAGTACTTC. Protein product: CASSYSGHYNEQYF.

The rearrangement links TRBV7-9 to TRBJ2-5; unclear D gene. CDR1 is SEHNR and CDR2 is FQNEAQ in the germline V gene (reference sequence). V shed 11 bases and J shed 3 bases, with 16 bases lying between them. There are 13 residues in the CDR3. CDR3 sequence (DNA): TGTGCCTCGTTAAGTGTGGGGAAAGAGACCCAGTACTTC. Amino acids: CASLSVGKETQYF.

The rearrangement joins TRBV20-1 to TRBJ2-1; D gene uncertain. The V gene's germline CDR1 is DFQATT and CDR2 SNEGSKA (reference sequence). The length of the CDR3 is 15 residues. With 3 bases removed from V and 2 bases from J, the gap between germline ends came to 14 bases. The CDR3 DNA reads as TGCAGTGCTAGTCCGGAAGGAATCACCTACAATGAGCAGTTCTTC. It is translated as CSASPEGITYNEQFF.

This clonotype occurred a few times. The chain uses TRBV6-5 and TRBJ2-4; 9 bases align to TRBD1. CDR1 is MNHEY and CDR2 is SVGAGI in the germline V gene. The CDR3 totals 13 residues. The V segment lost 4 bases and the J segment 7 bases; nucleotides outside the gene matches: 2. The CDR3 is CASSSDRGNIQYF. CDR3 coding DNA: TGTGCCAGCAGTTCTGACAGGGGGAACATTCAGTACTTC.

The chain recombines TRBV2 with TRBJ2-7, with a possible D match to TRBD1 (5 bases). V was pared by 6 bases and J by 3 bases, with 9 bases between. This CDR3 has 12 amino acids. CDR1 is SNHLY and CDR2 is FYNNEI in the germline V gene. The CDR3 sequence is CASRGVDYEQYF. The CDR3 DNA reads TGTGCCAGCAGAGGGGTGGACTACGAGCAGTACTTC. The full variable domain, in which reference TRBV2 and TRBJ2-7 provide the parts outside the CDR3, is EPEVTQTPSHQVTQMGQEVILRCVPISNHLYFYWYRQILGQKVEFLVSFYNNEISEKSEIFDDQFSVERPDGSNFTLKIRSTKLEDSAMYFCASRGVDYEQYFGPGTRLTVT.

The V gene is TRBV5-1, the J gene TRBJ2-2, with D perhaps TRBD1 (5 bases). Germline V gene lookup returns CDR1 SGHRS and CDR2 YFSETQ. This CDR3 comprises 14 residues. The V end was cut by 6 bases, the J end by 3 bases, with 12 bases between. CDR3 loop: CASTIDRDTGELFF. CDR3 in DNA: TGCGCCAGCACCATAGACAGAGACACCGGGGAGCTGTTTTTT.

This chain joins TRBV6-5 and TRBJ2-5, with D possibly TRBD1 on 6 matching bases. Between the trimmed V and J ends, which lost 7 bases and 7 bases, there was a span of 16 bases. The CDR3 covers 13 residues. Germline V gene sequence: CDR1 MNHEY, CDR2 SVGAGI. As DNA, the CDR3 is TGTGCCAGCAACAGGAAGGGCAGGGGGACCCAGTACTTC. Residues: CASNRKGRGTQYF.